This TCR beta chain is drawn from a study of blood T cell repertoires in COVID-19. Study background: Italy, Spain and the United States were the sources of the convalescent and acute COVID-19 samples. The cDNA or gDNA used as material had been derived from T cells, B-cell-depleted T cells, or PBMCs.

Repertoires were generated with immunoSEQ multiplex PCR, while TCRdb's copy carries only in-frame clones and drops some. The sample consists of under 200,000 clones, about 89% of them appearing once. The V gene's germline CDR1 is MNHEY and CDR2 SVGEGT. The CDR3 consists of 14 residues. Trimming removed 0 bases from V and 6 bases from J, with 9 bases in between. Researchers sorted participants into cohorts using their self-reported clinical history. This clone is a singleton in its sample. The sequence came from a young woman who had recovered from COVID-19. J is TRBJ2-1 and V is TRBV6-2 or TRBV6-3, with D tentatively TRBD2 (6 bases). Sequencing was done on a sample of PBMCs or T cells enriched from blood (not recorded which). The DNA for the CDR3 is TGTGCCAGCAGTTACTCTAGGACTATCAATGAGCAGTTCTTC. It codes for CASSYSRTINEQFF.